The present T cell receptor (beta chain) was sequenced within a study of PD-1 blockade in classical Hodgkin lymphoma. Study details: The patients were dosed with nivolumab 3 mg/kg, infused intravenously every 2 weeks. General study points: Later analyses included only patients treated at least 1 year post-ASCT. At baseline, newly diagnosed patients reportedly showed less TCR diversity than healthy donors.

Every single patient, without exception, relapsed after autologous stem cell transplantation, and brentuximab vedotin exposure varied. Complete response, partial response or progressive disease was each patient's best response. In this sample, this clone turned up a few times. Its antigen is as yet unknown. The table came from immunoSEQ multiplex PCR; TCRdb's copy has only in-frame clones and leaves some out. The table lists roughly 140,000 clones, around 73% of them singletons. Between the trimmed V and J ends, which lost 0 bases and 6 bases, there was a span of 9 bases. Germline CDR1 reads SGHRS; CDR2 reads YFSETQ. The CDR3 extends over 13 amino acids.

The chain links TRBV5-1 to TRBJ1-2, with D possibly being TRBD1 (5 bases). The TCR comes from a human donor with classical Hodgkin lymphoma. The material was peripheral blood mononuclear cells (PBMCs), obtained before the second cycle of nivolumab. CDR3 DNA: TGCGCCAGCAGCTTGGCTCAGGGAAATGGCTACACCTTC. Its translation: CASSLAQGNGYTF.